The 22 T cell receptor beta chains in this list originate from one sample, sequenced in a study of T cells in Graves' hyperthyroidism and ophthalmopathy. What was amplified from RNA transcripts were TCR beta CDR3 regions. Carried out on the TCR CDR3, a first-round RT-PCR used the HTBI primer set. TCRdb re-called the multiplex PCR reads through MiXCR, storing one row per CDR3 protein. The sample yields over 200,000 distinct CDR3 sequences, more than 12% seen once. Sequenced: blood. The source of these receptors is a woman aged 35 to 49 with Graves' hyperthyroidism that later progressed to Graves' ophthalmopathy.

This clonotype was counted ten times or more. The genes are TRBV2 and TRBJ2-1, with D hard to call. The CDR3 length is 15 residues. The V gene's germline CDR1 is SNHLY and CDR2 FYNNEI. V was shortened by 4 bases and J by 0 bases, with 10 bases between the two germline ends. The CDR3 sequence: CASSGGLSSYNEQFF. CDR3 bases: TGTGCCAGCAGTGGAGGCCTTAGCTCCTACAATGAGCAGTTCTTC. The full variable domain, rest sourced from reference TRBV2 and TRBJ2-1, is EPEVTQTPSHQVTQMGQEVILRCVPISNHLYFYWYRQILGQKVEFLVSFYNNEISEKSEIFDDQFSVERPDGSNFTLKIRSTKLEDSAMYFCASSGGLSSYNEQFFGPGTRLTVL.

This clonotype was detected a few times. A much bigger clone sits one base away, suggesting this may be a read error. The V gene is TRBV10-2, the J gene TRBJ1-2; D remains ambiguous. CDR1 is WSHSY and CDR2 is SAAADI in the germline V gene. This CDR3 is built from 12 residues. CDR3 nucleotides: TGCGCCAACAGTGAAGTCAACTATGGCTACACCTTC. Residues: CANSEVNYGYTF.

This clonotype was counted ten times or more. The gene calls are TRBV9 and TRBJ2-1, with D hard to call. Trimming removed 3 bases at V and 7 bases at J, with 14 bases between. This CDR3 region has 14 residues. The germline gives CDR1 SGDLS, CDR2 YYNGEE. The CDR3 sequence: CASSGRSYGNEQFF. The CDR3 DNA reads TGTGCCAGCAGCGGTAGGAGTTATGGTAATGAGCAGTTCTTC.

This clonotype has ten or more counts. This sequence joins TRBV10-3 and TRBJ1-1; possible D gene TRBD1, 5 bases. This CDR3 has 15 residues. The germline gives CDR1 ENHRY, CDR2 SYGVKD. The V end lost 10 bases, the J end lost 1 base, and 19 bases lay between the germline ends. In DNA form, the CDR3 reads TGTGCCACCCTCGGCACACGGACACAGAACACTGAAGCTTTCTTT. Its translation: CATLGTRTQNTEAFF.

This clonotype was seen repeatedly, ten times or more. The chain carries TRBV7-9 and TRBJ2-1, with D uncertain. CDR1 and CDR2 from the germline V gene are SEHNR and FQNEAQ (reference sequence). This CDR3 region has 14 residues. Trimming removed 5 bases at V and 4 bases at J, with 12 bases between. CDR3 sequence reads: CASSGEFPYNEQFF. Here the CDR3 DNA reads TGTGCCAGCAGCGGGGAATTCCCGTACAATGAGCAGTTCTTC.

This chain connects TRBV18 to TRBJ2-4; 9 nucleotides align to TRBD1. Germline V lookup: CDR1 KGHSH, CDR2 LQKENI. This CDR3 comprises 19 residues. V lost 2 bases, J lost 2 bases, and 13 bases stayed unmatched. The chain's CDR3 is CASSPEPGRTGESKNIQYF. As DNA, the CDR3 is TGTGCCAGCTCACCAGAGCCGGGACGGACAGGGGAGTCCAAAAACATTCAGTACTTC. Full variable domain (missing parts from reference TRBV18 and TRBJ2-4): NAGVMQNPRHLVRRRGQEARLRCSPMKGHSHVYWYRQLPEEGLKFMVYLQKENIIDESGMPKERFSAEFPKEGPSILRIQQVVRGDSAAYFCASSPEPGRTGESKNIQYFGAGTRLSVL.

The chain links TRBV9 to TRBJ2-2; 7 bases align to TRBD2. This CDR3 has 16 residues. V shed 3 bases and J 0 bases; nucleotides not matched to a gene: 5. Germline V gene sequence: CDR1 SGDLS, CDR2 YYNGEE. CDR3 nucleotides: TGTGCCAGCAGCGGTAGCGGGCAGGCGAACACCGGGGAGCTGTTTTTT. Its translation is CASSGSGQANTGELFF.

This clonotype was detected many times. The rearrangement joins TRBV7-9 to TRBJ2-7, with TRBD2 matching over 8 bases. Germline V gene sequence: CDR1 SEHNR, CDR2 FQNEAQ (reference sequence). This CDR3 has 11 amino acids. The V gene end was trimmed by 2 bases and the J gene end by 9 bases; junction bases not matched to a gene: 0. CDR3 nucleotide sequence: TGTGCCAGCAGCTTAACTAGCGGGCAGTACTTC. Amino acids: CASSLTSGQYF.

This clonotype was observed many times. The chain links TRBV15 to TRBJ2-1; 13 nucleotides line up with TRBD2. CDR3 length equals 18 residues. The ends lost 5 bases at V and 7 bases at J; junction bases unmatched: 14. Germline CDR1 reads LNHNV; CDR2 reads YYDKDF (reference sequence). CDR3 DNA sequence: TGTGCCACCAGCCCCCGGACTAGCGGGAGAAGGGGATGGAATGAGCAGTTCTTC. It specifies CATSPRTSGRRGWNEQFF.

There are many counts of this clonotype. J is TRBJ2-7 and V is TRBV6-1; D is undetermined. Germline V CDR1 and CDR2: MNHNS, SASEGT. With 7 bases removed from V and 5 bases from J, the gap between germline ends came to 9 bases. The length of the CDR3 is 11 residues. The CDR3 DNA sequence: TGTGCCAGCACACTACATAACGAGCAGTACTTC. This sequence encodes CASTLHNEQYF.

The CDR3 is CASGGQNSNQPQHF. The CDR3 region has the DNA TGTGCCAGCGGGGGACAGAATAGCAATCAGCCCCAGCATTTT. The V call is TRBV6-1, the J call TRBJ1-5, with 7 positions matching TRBD1. V lost 8 bases and J lost 0; bases outside the gene matches: 4. This CDR3 is built from 14 residues. Germline V CDR1 and CDR2: MNHNS, SASEGT.

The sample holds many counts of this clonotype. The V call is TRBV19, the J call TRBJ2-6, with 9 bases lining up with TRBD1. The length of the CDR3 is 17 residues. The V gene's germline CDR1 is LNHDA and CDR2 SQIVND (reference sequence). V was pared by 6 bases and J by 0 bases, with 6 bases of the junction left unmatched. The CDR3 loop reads CASSTGTGTSGANVLTF. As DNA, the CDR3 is TGTGCCAGTAGCACCGGGACAGGGACCTCTGGGGCCAACGTCCTGACTTTC. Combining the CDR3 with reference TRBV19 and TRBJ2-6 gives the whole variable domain DGGITQSPKYLFRKEGQNVTLSCEQNLNHDAMYWYRQDPGQGLRLIYYSQIVNDFQKGDIAEGYSVSREKKESFPLTVTSAQKNPTAFYLCASSTGTGTSGANVLTFGAGSRLTVL.

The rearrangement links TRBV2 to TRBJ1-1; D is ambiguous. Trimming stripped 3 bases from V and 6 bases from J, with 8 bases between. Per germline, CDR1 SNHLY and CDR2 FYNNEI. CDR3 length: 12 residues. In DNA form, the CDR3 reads TGTGCCAGCAGTGAGGGCAGTGCTGAAGCTTTCTTT. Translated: CASSEGSAEAFF.

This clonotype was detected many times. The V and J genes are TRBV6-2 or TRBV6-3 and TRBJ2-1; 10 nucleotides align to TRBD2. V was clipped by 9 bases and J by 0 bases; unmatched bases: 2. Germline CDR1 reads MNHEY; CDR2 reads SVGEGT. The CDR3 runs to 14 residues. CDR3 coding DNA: TGTGCCAGTACTAGCGGGGTCTCCTACAATGAGCAGTTCTTC. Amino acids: CASTSGVSYNEQFF.

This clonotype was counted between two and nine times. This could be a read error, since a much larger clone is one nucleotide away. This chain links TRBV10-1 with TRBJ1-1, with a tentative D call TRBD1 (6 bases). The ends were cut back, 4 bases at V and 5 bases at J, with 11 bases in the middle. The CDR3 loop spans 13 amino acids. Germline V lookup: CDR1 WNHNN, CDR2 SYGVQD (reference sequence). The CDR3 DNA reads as TGCGCCAGCAGTGCCGTCAGGGGTACTGAAGCTTTCTTT. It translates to CASSAVRGTEAFF.

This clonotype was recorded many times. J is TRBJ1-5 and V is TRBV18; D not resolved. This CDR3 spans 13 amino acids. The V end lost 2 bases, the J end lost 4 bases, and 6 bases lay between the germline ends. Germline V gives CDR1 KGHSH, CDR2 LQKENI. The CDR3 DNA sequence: TGTGCCAGCTCACCAGGTGGAAATCAGCCCCAGCATTTT. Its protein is CASSPGGNQPQHF.

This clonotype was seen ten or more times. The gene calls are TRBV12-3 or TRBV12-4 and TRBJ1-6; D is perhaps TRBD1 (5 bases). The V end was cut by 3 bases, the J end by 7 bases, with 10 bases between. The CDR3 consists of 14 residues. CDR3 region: CASSFRDENSPLHF. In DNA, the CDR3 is TGTGCCAGCAGTTTTCGGGACGAAAATTCACCCCTCCACTTT.

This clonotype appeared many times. The CDR3 bases are TGCGCCAGCAGCCAAGCCCCCGTGCGGCAGGGGGATGAGCAGTTCTTC. This sequence encodes CASSQAPVRQGDEQFF. V usage is TRBV4-1 and J usage is TRBJ2-1, with 7 bases lining up with TRBD1. Germline V gives CDR1 MGHRA, CDR2 YSYEKL. This CDR3 region has 16 residues. The junction had 11 bases not matched to a gene; V was cut back by 1 base and J by 8 bases.

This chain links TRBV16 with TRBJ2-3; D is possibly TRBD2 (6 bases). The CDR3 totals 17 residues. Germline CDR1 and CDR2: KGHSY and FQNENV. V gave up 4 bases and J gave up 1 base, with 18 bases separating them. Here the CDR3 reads CASSPPRGAEGTDTQYF. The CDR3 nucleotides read TGTGCCAGCAGCCCCCCGCGGGGAGCGGAGGGCACAGATACGCAGTATTTT.

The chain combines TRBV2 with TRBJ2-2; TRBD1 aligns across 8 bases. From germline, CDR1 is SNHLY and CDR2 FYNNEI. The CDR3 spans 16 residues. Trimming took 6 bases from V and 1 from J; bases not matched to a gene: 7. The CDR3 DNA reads TGTGCCAGCAGGAACTCACAGGGGGTGAACACCGGGGAGCTGTTTTTT. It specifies CASRNSQGVNTGELFF.

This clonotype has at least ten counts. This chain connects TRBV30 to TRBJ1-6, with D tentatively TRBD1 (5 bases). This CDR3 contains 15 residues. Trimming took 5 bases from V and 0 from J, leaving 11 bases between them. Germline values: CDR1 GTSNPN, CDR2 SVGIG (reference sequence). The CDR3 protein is CAWQGESSYNSPLHF. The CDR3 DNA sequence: TGTGCCTGGCAAGGGGAAAGCTCCTATAATTCACCCCTCCACTTT.

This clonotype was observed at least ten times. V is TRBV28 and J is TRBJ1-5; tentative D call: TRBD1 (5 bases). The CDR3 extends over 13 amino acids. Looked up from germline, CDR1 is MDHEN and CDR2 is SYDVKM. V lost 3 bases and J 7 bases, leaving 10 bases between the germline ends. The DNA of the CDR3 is TGTGCCAGCAGTTTCCGGGGCTGGCAGCCCCAGCATTTT. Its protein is CASSFRGWQPQHF. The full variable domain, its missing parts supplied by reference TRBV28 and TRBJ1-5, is DVKVTQSSRYLVKRTGEKVFLECVQDMDHENMFWYRQDPGLGLRLIYFSYDVKMKEKGDIPEGYSVSREKKERFSLILESASTNQTSMYLCASSFRGWQPQHFGDGTRLSIL.